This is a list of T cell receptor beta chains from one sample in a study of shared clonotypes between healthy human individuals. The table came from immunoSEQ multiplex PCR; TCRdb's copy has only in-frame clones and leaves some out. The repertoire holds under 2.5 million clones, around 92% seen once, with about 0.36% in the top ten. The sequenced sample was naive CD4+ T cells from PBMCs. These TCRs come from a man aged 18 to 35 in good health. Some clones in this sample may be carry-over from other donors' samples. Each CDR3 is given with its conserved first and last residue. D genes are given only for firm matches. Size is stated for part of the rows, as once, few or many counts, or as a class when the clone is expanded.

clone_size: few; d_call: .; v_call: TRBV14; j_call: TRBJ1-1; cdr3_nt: TGTGCCAGCAGGTGGACCGGGACATTGAACACTGAAGCTTTCTTT; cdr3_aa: CASRWTGTLNTEAFF
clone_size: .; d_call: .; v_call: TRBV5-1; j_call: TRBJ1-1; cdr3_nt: TGCGCCAGCAGCCCCCAAGGGTTCGCCGTCGCTTTCTTT; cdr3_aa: CASSPQGFAVAFF
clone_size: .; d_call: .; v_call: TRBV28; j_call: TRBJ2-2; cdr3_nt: TGTGCCAGCGGACCATACAGGGTTACCGGGGAGCTGTTTTTT; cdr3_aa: CASGPYRVTGELFF
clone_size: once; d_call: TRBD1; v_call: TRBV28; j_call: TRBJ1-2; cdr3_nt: TGTGCCAGCAGTTCCTCAGGGGGCGCAGGCTATGGCTACACCTTC; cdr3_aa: CASSSSGGAGYGYTF
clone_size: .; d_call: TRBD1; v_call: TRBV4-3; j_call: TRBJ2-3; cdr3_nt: TGCGCCAGCAGCCTCAACAGGGGGCGAGATACGCAGTATTTT; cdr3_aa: CASSLNRGRDTQYF
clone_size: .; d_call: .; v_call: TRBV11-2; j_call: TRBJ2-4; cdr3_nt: TGTGCCAGCAGCTTAACTGGGGCGGCCTCTCAAAACATTCAGTACTTC; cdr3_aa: CASSLTGAASQNIQYF
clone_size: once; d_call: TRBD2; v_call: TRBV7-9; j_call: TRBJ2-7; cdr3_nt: TGTGCCAGCAGCTCCGTAAGCGGGAGTTGGTCCTACGAGCAGTACTTC; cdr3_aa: CASSSVSGSWSYEQYF
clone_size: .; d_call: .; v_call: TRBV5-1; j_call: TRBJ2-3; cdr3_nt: TGCGCCAGCAGCTTACCAGCTGGGGCAGATACGCAGTATTTT; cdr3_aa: CASSLPAGADTQYF
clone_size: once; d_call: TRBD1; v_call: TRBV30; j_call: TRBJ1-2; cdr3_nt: TGTGCCTCCTCCATTCTCCAGGGGGCGCGGGTGGAGGGCTACACCTTC; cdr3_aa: CASSILQGARVEGYTF
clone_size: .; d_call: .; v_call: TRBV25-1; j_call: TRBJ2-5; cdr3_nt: TGTGCCAGCAGTGATTCCACCGGGCCCGGGGAGACCCAGTACTTC; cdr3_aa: CASSDSTGPGETQYF
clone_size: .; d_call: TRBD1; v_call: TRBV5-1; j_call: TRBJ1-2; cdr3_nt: TGCGCCAGCAGCGCCAACTATGACAGGGGGTATGGCTACACCTTC; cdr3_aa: CASSANYDRGYGYTF
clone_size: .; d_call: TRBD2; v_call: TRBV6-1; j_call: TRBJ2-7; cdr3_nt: TGTGCCAGCAGTGAAGTTAGGGCTAGCGGCAATCGCGAGCAGTACTTC; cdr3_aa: CASSEVRASGNREQYF
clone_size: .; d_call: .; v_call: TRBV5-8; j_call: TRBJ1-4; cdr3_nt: TGTGCCAGCAGCAGAGGGGGAAGTAATGAAAAACTGTTTTTT; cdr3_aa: CASSRGGSNEKLFF
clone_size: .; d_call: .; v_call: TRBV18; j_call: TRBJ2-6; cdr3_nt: TGTGCCAGCTCACCGCAAGGACACTCTCCTTCTGGGGCCAACGTCCTGACTTTC; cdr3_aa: CASSPQGHSPSGANVLTF
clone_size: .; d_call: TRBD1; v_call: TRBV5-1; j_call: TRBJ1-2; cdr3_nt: TGCGCCAGCAGCCTGTGGACAGGCGCTACCTATGGCTACACCTTC; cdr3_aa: CASSLWTGATYGYTF
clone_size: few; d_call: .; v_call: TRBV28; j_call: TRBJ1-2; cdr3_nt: TGTGCCAGCAGTTTAGTGTTCAGTCAGGGTCATGGCTACACCTTC; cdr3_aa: CASSLVFSQGHGYTF